This entry lists 13 T cell receptor beta chains sequenced from one sample in a study of blood T cells in healthy people across ages. A second PCR of roughly 7 to 11 cycles used a sample-barcoded 5' primer and a J-beta primer mix. MiXCR, run by TCRdb on the 5' RACE reads, gives a single entry per CDR3 protein. The table includes roughly 1.4 million distinct CDR3 sequences, roughly 59% detected once. The sample comprised blood. The receptor set was obtained from a man younger than 35 in good health.

Here the CDR3 DNA reads TGTGCCAGCAGTTTTATGACTAGCGGGGCGGTGTCGCAGTTCTTC. Translation: CASSFMTSGAVSQFF. The chain joins TRBV12-3 or TRBV12-4 to TRBJ2-1, with 11 bases that match TRBD2. After removal of 3 bases from V and 12 bases from J, the junction contained 10 bases not matched to a gene. The length of the CDR3 is 15 residues.

The V call is TRBV9, the J call TRBJ2-1; D not certain. From germline, CDR1 is SGDLS and CDR2 YYNGEE. This CDR3 contains 16 residues. Trimming took 3 bases from V and 0 from J, leaving 13 bases between them. The CDR3 protein is CASSEGLQSSYNEQFF. CDR3 sequence (DNA): TGTGCCAGCAGCGAGGGATTACAGAGCTCCTACAATGAGCAGTTCTTC.

The chain carries TRBV6-6 and TRBJ2-7, with 7 positions matching TRBD2. The DNA matches TRBJ2-5 better at its end, which makes the J call doubtful. From germline, CDR1 is MNHNY and CDR2 SVGAGI (reference sequence). This CDR3 comprises 12 residues. The CDR3 DNA reads as TGTGCCAGCAATAGGGAGGGAGAGACCCAGTACTTC. It translates to CASNREGETQYF.

Comments on this clonotype: A single base is all that separates this from a far larger clone, so a read error is likely. This sequence joins TRBV6-5 and TRBJ2-3; D remains unclear. Germline loops: CDR1 MNHEY, CDR2 SVGAGI. The CDR3 contains 11 residues. The CDR3 DNA follows: TGTGCCGGCAGTTACGGAGATACGCAGTATTTT. Protein product: CAGSYGDTQYF.

The genes are TRBV2 and TRBJ2-2; D uncertain. CDR1 is SNHLY and CDR2 is FYNNEI in the germline V gene. The CDR3 covers 14 residues. Deletions cut 1 base from V and 8 bases from J, with 11 bases between. For the CDR3, the DNA is TGTGCCAGCAGTGAAGTGGGCCCCAGGGGGGAGCTGTTTTTT. Residues: CASSEVGPRGELFF.

J is TRBJ2-1 and V is TRBV20-1; perhaps TRBD1 as D (5 bases). V lost 5 bases to trimming and J lost 6 bases, with 14 bases between them. The CDR3 is made up of 13 amino acids. Germline V gene data show CDR1 as DFQATT and CDR2 as SNEGSKA (reference sequence). The CDR3 coding sequence is TGCAGTGCTCGGCCCACAGGCGGCAATGAGCAGTTCTTC. Translating gives CSARPTGGNEQFF.

The chain is built from TRBV15 and TRBJ1-4; D ambiguous. Trimming took 0 bases from V and 5 from J, leaving 10 bases between them. The CDR3 sequence is 15 residues long. In germline, CDR1 is LNHNV, CDR2 YYDKDF (reference sequence). In DNA form, the CDR3 reads TGTGCCACCAGCAGAGAGATGCTGGGAAATGAAAAACTGTTTTTT. Protein sequence: CATSREMLGNEKLFF. The entire variable domain, with the rest obtained from reference TRBV15 and TRBJ1-4, is as follows: DAMVIQNPRYQVTQFGKPVTLSCSQTLNHNVMYWYQQKSSQAPKLLFHYYDKDFNNEADTPDNFQSRRPNTSFCFLDIRSPGLGDTAMYLCATSREMLGNEKLFFGSGTQLSVL.

The chain is built from TRBV11-1 and TRBJ2-4, with 7 bases lining up with TRBD2. The CDR3 contains 16 residues. V shed 2 bases, J shed 8 bases, and the junction held 12 bases outside the gene matches. CDR1 and CDR2 from the germline V gene are SGHAT and FQDESV (reference sequence). CDR3 nucleotide sequence: TGTGCCAGCAGCTTATTAATGACGGGGGGAGGGGACATTCAGTACTTC. Translated, it gives CASSLLMTGGGDIQYF.

The gene calls are TRBV20-1 and TRBJ2-7; 9 bases are shared with TRBD2. The CDR3 is made up of 12 amino acids. Germline values: CDR1 DFQATT, CDR2 SNEGSKA (reference sequence). V was clipped by 6 bases and J by 5 bases; unmatched bases: 5. CDR3 in amino acids: CSAWTSAHEQYF. As DNA, the CDR3 is TGCAGTGCCTGGACTAGCGCCCACGAGCAGTACTTC.

The chain couples TRBV6-6 to TRBJ1-1; D gene unclear. Germline values: CDR1 MNHNY, CDR2 SVGAGI (reference sequence). The CDR3 loop spans 17 amino acids. V shed 5 bases and J shed 5 bases, with 24 bases lying between them. CDR3 protein: CASSLSLRAERDTEAFF. DNA for the CDR3: TGTGCCAGCAGTCTCTCCCTTAGGGCTGAACGGGATACTGAAGCTTTCTTT.

This clonotype appeared a few times. The chain links TRBV12-3 or TRBV12-4 to TRBJ1-5; D is uncertain. The CDR3 contains 14 residues. V gave up 6 bases and J gave up 0 bases, with 9 bases separating them. CDR3 protein: CASRGGFSNQPQHF. Here the CDR3 DNA reads TGTGCCAGCAGGGGCGGTTTTAGCAATCAGCCCCAGCATTTT.

V is TRBV20-1 and J is TRBJ2-3; 9 bases fit TRBD2. Germline CDR1 DFQATT, CDR2 SNEGSKA (reference sequence). CDR3 length: 15 amino acids. Germline trimming cut 3 bases from V and 4 bases from J; bases unmatched to any gene: 8. The CDR3 sequence is CSARRAGGRPDTQYF. As DNA, the CDR3 is TGCAGTGCTAGGCGAGCGGGAGGACGTCCAGATACGCAGTATTTT.

The table lists this clonotype with a few counts. The chain is built from TRBV7-9 and TRBJ2-1; D possibly matches TRBD1 or TRBD2 (5 bases each). The CDR3 extends over 15 amino acids. CDR1 and CDR2 (germline): SEHNR, FQNEAQ (reference sequence). V was trimmed by 4 bases and J by 8 bases, leaving 18 bases between them. CDR3 amino acids: CASSYLGTDVDEQFF. DNA of the CDR3: TGTGCCAGCAGCTACTTAGGGACGGACGTTGATGAGCAGTTCTTC.